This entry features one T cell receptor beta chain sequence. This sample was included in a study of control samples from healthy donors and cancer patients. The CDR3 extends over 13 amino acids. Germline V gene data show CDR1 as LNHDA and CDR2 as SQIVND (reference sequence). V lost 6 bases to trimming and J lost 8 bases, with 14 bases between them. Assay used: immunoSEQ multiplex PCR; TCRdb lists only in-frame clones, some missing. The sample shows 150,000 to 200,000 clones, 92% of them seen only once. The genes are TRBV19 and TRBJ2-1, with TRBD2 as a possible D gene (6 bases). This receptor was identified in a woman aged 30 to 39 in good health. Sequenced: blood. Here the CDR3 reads CASRYTGGYEQFF. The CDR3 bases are TGTGCCAGTAGGTACACCGGGGGATATGAGCAGTTCTTC.